These 8 T cell receptor beta chains originate from one sample sequenced in a study of spatial heterogeneity in lung cancer. Described time point: sample taken at primary tumor resection. Frozen PBMC, nontumor lung or tumor provided whole RNA, which was sequenced unsorted. TCRdb re-derived calls from the 5' RACE reads in MiXCR, one entry per CDR3 protein. The data show about 24,000 distinct CDR3 sequences, about 3% seen once. The sample consisted of PBMCs, taken at surgery. The receptors were sampled from a female donor with early-stage non-small cell lung cancer.

This clonotype was counted at least ten times. This chain joins TRBV10-3 and TRBJ1-2; D is ambiguous. The V end was cut by 2 bases, the J end by 8 bases, with 18 bases between. CDR3 length: 15 amino acids. The V gene's germline CDR1 is ENHRY and CDR2 SYGVKD. The CDR3 region is CAISEAPTLTGGYTF. In DNA, the CDR3 is TGTGCCATCAGTGAGGCCCCAACTCTAACTGGGGGCTACACCTTC.

This chain links TRBV12-3 or TRBV12-4 with TRBJ1-3; D may be TRBD1 (6 bases). This CDR3 comprises 15 residues. Trimming removed 5 bases at V and 1 base at J, with 12 bases between. The CDR3 DNA sequence: TGTGCCAGCAGTCCCACAGGGTTATCTGGAAACACCATATATTTT. It yields the protein CASSPTGLSGNTIYF.

This clonotype was seen ten or more times. This sequence joins TRBV7-9 and TRBJ1-4; weak D call: TRBD1 (6 bases). V was shortened by 2 bases and J by 2 bases, with 9 bases between the two germline ends. The CDR3 runs 15 residues. The germline V gene has CDR1 SEHNR and CDR2 FQNEAQ (reference sequence). The CDR3 loop is CASSLRGLTNEKLFF. The CDR3 DNA reads TGTGCCAGCAGCTTACGGGGGCTCACTAATGAAAAACTGTTTTTT.

This clonotype was detected many times. The V call is TRBV11-2, the J call TRBJ2-3; possibly TRBD1 for D (6 bases). In germline, CDR1 is SGHAT, CDR2 FQNNGV. This CDR3 has 14 residues. With 4 bases removed from V and 4 bases from J, the gap between germline ends came to 12 bases. As DNA, the CDR3 is TGTGCCAGCAGCTCGACAGGTGGAGCAGATACGCAGTATTTT. Encoded protein: CASSSTGGADTQYF.

In its sample, this clonotype was seen a few times. The V gene is TRBV7-9, the J gene TRBJ2-5; 14 bases map to TRBD2. Losses at the gene ends were 6 bases for V and 5 bases for J; bases not matched to a gene: 14. Germline V CDR1 and CDR2: SEHNR, FQNEAQ (reference sequence). CDR3 size: 18 residues. The CDR3 reads CASRPTGTSGSSGETQYF. In nucleotides, the CDR3 is TGTGCCAGCAGGCCAACCGGGACTAGCGGGAGTAGTGGGGAGACCCAGTACTTC.

At least ten counts were recorded for this clonotype. The chain joins TRBV2 to TRBJ2-1; D is possibly TRBD1 (5 bases). From germline, CDR1 is SNHLY and CDR2 FYNNEI. The ends were cut back, 4 bases at V and 2 bases at J, with 15 bases in the middle. CDR3 size: 16 residues. CDR3 protein: CASSGVTGLPYNEQFF. The DNA for the CDR3 is TGTGCCAGCAGTGGGGTTACAGGCCTCCCCTACAATGAGCAGTTCTTC.

This clonotype was seen ten or more times. The chain has TRBV5-1 and TRBJ2-7; 7 nucleotides agree with TRBD1. The trim removed 4 bases at V and 0 bases at J, leaving 4 bases unmatched. This CDR3 is built from 14 residues. Germline CDR1 is SGHRS and CDR2 is YFSETQ. CDR3 amino acids: CASSGTDSSYEQYF. CDR3 nucleotide sequence: TGCGCCAGCAGCGGGACAGACTCCTCCTACGAGCAGTACTTC.

This clonotype was counted ten times or more. The genes are TRBV4-1 and TRBJ1-5; D is unclear. Germline CDR1 is MGHRA and CDR2 is YSYEKL. CDR3 size: 15 residues. The ends were cut back, 4 bases at V and 7 bases at J, with 17 bases in the middle. The CDR3 spells CASSPSAQLAQPQHF. CDR3 sequence (DNA): TGCGCCAGCAGCCCAAGTGCACAGCTAGCACAGCCCCAGCATTTT.